A single sample is the source of the 31 T cell receptor beta chains below, sequenced in a study of early stage breast cancer tumors. Measured with immunoSEQ multiplex PCR; TCRdb has only the in-frame clones, and not every one. The table has fewer than 15,000 clones, roughly 83% seen once. The sequencing sample was made of normal breast tissue next to the tumor. The source is a person between 30 and 45 years old with breast cancer.

V is TRBV21-1 and J is TRBJ1-1; TRBD1 is the table's D call, not checked against the DNA. TRBV21-1 is given as a pseudogene. The CDR3 contains 15 residues. In DNA form, the CDR3 reads TGTGCCAGCAGCACCATTCCCAGGGGGAGGACTGAAGCTTTCTTT. Its protein product is CASSTIPRGRTEAFF.

This clone was observed once. The chain has TRBV19 and TRBJ1-1; 7 bases align to TRBD1. Germline CDR1 and CDR2: LNHDA and SQIVND (reference sequence). V shed 5 bases and J 0 bases; nucleotides not matched to a gene: 6. The CDR3 totals 15 residues. Here the CDR3 DNA reads TGTGCCAGTAGTTCGCCAGGGGGTTTGAACACTGAAGCTTTCTTT. Translating it yields CASSSPGGLNTEAFF. The variable domain in full, completed from reference TRBV19 and TRBJ1-1, reads DGGITQSPKYLFRKEGQNVTLSCEQNLNHDAMYWYRQDPGQGLRLIYYSQIVNDFQKGDIAEGYSVSREKKESFPLTVTSAQKNPTAFYLCASSSPGGLNTEAFFGQGTRLTVV.

The chain links TRBV7-8 to TRBJ2-1, with 7 bases matching TRBD2. The V gene end was trimmed by 1 base and the J gene end by 9 bases; junction bases not matched to a gene: 6. The germline V gene encodes CDR1 SGHVS and CDR2 FQNEAQ. There are 14 residues in the CDR3. The CDR3 DNA is TGTGCCAGCAGCTTAGGCGGGAGAGGGAGTGAGCAGTTCTTC. Its protein product is CASSLGGRGSEQFF.

The chain couples TRBV11-2 to TRBJ1-2; 10 nucleotides agree with TRBD1. This CDR3 is built from 15 residues. V gave up 4 bases and J gave up 8 bases; unmatched junction bases: 10. Germline loops: CDR1 SGHAT, CDR2 FQNNGV. Here the CDR3 reads CASSSPRDRGRGYTF. The DNA for the CDR3 is TGTGCCAGCAGCTCCCCCAGAGACAGGGGGCGGGGCTACACCTTC.

V usage is TRBV12-5 and J usage is TRBJ2-1; D unclear. Trimming shortened V by 6 bases and J by 7 bases, and 22 bases separated the two germline ends. The CDR3 consists of 16 residues. Germline lookup yields CDR1 LGHNT and CDR2 FRNRAP. CDR3 amino acids: CASGLDRFSGLNEQFF. DNA for the CDR3: TGTGCTAGTGGCCTCGACCGTTTTTCGGGCCTAAATGAGCAGTTCTTC. The full variable domain, in which reference TRBV12-5 and TRBJ2-1 provide the parts outside the CDR3, is DARVTQTPRHKVTEMGQEVTMRCQPILGHNTVFWYRQTMMQGLELLAYFRNRAPLDDSGMPKDRFSAEMPDATLATLKIQPSEPRDSAVYFCASGLDRFSGLNEQFFGPGTRLTVL.

The chain recombines TRBV19 with TRBJ1-2; 8 bases agree with TRBD1. Germline V CDR1 and CDR2: LNHDA, SQIVND (reference sequence). V lost 5 bases to trimming and J lost 4 bases; unmatched junction nucleotides: 9. There are 15 residues in the CDR3. In DNA form, the CDR3 reads TGTGCCAGTAGTCCGGCAGGGGGCGCCGGCTATGGCTACACCTTC. Translation: CASSPAGGAGYGYTF.

CDR3 DNA sequence: TGTGCCAGTAGTATTCCGGGGCTAGGCGCTGGAAACACCATATATTTT. It yields the protein CASSIPGLGAGNTIYF. V and J are TRBV19 and TRBJ1-3; weak D call: TRBD1 (5 bases). This CDR3 is built from 16 residues. Trimming pared 3 bases from V and 2 bases from J, leaving 14 bases between. Germline CDR1 and CDR2: LNHDA and SQIVND (reference sequence).

The gene calls are TRBV19 and TRBJ2-1; 9 bases fit TRBD2. Losses at the gene ends were 6 bases for V and 2 bases for J; bases not matched to a gene: 8. In germline, CDR1 is LNHDA, CDR2 SQIVND (reference sequence). The CDR3 covers 16 residues. The CDR3 loop reads CASRRTTSGPYNEQFF. The DNA of the CDR3 is TGTGCCAGTAGGAGAACGACTAGCGGTCCCTACAATGAGCAGTTCTTC.

This chain connects TRBV6-5 to TRBJ2-5; D might be TRBD2 (7 bases). Germline V lookup: CDR1 MNHEY, CDR2 SVGAGI. Trimming pared 2 bases from V and 4 bases from J, leaving 11 bases between. The CDR3 is 14 residues long. The CDR3 loop reads CASSYNGGRETQYF. The CDR3 nucleotides read TGTGCCAGCAGTTACAACGGGGGGCGAGAGACCCAGTACTTC.

J is TRBJ2-3 and V is TRBV18; no clear D. V was trimmed by 4 bases and J by 0 bases, leaving 2 bases between them. Germline assignment: CDR1 KGHSH and CDR2 LQKENI. This CDR3 has 12 amino acids. CDR3 DNA sequence: TGTGCCAGCTCACTTAGCACAGATACGCAGTATTTT. This codes for CASSLSTDTQYF.

The J gene is TRBJ2-1, the V gene TRBV27; 13 nucleotides match TRBD2. Losses at the gene ends were 6 bases for V and 6 bases for J; bases not matched to a gene: 5. The CDR3 has 15 residues. CDR1 MNHEY and CDR2 SMNVEV come from the germline V gene (reference sequence). The CDR3 bases are TGTGCCAGCAGAACGGGACTAGCGGGACTCAATGAGCAGTTCTTC. The encoded protein is CASRTGLAGLNEQFF.

This clone was seen a handful of times. The V gene is TRBV7-2, the J gene TRBJ2-5; the match to TRBD2 covers 7 bases. This CDR3 has 13 amino acids. The ends lost 5 bases at V and 5 bases at J; junction bases unmatched: 5. Per the germline V gene, CDR1 is SGHTA and CDR2 is FQGNSA. CDR3 sequence (DNA): TGTGCCAGCAGCCGGACTAGTGGGGAGACCCAGTACTTC. Translation gives CASSRTSGETQYF.

V is TRBV12-5 and J is TRBJ2-1, with 14 nucleotides matching TRBD2. This CDR3 has 16 amino acids. The V gene end was trimmed by 1 base and the J gene end by 11 bases; junction bases not matched to a gene: 7. In germline, CDR1 is LGHNT, CDR2 FRNRAP. The CDR3 sequence is CASGLAGTSGSTKQFF. CDR3 nucleotide sequence: TGTGCTAGTGGTTTGGCCGGGACTAGCGGGAGTACAAAGCAGTTCTTC.

The chain is built from TRBV25-1 and TRBJ1-4; 12 nucleotides match TRBD1. In germline, CDR1 is MGHDK, CDR2 SYGVNS. This CDR3 region has 15 residues. J lost 6 bases, V lost 8 bases, and 7 bases had no gene match. CDR3 loop: CASRGTGGADEKLFF. The CDR3 bases are TGTGCCAGCCGAGGGACAGGGGGCGCTGATGAAAAACTGTTTTTT.

The J gene is TRBJ1-1, the V gene TRBV5-1, with 7 bases identical to TRBD1. J gave up 0 bases and V 3 bases, and 5 bases lay outside the gene matches. The CDR3 is 15 amino acids. Germline-derived CDR1 and CDR2 are SGHRS and YFSETQ. CDR3: CASSWGQRLNTEAFF. The CDR3 coding sequence is TGCGCCAGCAGCTGGGGACAGCGCCTGAACACTGAAGCTTTCTTT.

This rearrangement joins TRBV14 to TRBJ1-1; D remains ambiguous. Trimming removed 2 bases from V and 5 bases from J, with 12 bases in between. Germline-derived CDR1 and CDR2 are SGHDN and FVKESK. The CDR3 length is 14 residues. As DNA, the CDR3 is TGTGCCAGCAGCCAAAGGGCCAGGAGAACTGAAGCTTTCTTT. Encoded protein: CASSQRARRTEAFF.

This rearrangement joins TRBV30 to TRBJ1-1; D is unclear. The CDR3 contains 13 residues. Per germline, CDR1 GTSNPN and CDR2 SVGIG (reference sequence). The V end was cut by 4 bases, the J end by 4 bases, with 13 bases between. In DNA form, the CDR3 reads TGTGCCTGGAACAAAGGGCAGTTCACTGAAGCTTTCTTT. Its translation: CAWNKGQFTEAFF.

The chain is built from TRBV9 and TRBJ1-1; a weak D match, TRBD1 (6 bases). This CDR3 has 14 residues. Germline CDR1 and CDR2: SGDLS and YYNGEE. V lost 3 bases to trimming and J lost 10 bases, with 19 bases between them. CDR3 in amino acids: CASSAALVTDRAFF. CDR3 sequence (DNA): TGTGCCAGCAGCGCCGCGTTAGTGACGGACAGAGCTTTCTTT.

J is TRBJ2-3 and V is TRBV7-6; possible D gene TRBD1, 6 bases. Germline V lookup: CDR1 SGHVS, CDR2 FNYEAQ. The CDR3 contains 17 residues. Trimming took 6 bases from V and 0 from J, leaving 19 bases between them. CDR3 region: CASSLSEGVWSTDTQYF. The CDR3 bases are TGTGCCAGCAGTTTATCAGAGGGGGTTTGGAGCACAGATACGCAGTATTTT.

The chain combines TRBV18 with TRBJ1-1, with 11 positions matching TRBD1. Germline values: CDR1 KGHSH, CDR2 LQKENI. There are 16 residues in the CDR3. With V trimmed by 3 bases and J by 8 bases, 11 bases remained unmatched. The CDR3 protein is CASSPDGTGGGQEAFF. CDR3 nucleotide sequence: TGTGCCAGCTCACCGGACGGGACAGGGGGTGGGCAAGAAGCTTTCTTT.

The V call is TRBV29-1, the J call TRBJ1-4, with 7 bases that match TRBD1. Germline loops: CDR1 SQVTM, CDR2 ANQGSEA. The CDR3 is 14 amino acids. V was clipped by 6 bases and J by 7 bases; unmatched bases: 11. The CDR3 is CSVTRDRAGEKLFF. In nucleotides, the CDR3 is TGCAGCGTAACCCGCGACAGGGCAGGTGAAAAACTGTTTTTT.

The V gene is TRBV11-2, the J gene TRBJ1-3; 7 nucleotides match TRBD1. Looked up from germline, CDR1 is SGHAT and CDR2 is FQNNGV. Losses at the gene ends were 1 base for V and 0 bases for J; bases not matched to a gene: 3. The CDR3 consists of 16 residues. DNA for the CDR3: TGTGCCAGCAGCTTAGGACAGGGACTCTCTGGAAACACCATATATTTT. It codes for CASSLGQGLSGNTIYF.

This clone was picked up a small number of times. This chain connects TRBV19 to TRBJ1-1; no clear D. Germline CDR1 reads LNHDA; CDR2 reads SQIVND (reference sequence). The V gene lost 3 bases and the J gene lost 3 bases, with 8 bases spanning the gap. CDR3 size: 13 residues. The CDR3 bases are TGTGCCAGTAGTATGACGGGGTACACTGAAGCTTTCTTT. This encodes CASSMTGYTEAFF.

CDR3 loop: CASSPAGLAGVREQFF. In DNA, the CDR3 is TGTGCCAGCAGCCCGGCGGGACTAGCGGGAGTCAGGGAGCAGTTCTTC. The rearrangement uses TRBV5-6 and TRBJ2-1; 14 bases align to TRBD2. The ends lost 4 bases at V and 10 bases at J; junction bases unmatched: 10. Germline loops: CDR1 SGHDT, CDR2 YYEEEE. This CDR3 region has 16 residues.

This chain connects TRBV19 to TRBJ2-1, with TRBD1 identical over 7 bases. Germline V CDR1 and CDR2: LNHDA, SQIVND (reference sequence). The J segment lost 8 bases and the V segment lost 5 bases, leaving 9 bases of the junction unmatched. CDR3 size: 14 residues. CDR3 nucleotide sequence: TGTGCCAGTAGTTGGGCCCTAGGGGGCGATGAGCAGTTCTTC. The encoded protein is CASSWALGGDEQFF. Based on the CDR3 plus reference TRBV19 and TRBJ2-1, the full variable domain is DGGITQSPKYLFRKEGQNVTLSCEQNLNHDAMYWYRQDPGQGLRLIYYSQIVNDFQKGDIAEGYSVSREKKESFPLTVTSAQKNPTAFYLCASSWALGGDEQFFGPGTRLTVL.

V gene TRBV2 combines with J gene TRBJ1-2, with D tentatively TRBD1 (5 bases). V gave up 2 bases and J gave up 3 bases, with 13 bases separating them. Germline V CDR1 and CDR2: SNHLY, FYNNEI. The CDR3 extends over 15 amino acids. The chain's CDR3 is CASSEMVWGDYGYTF. The CDR3 DNA reads TGTGCCAGCAGTGAAATGGTCTGGGGGGACTATGGCTACACCTTC.

The gene calls are TRBV6-5 and TRBJ2-2; 8 bases line up with TRBD1. After removal of 6 bases from V and 4 bases from J, the junction contained 7 bases not matched to a gene. The CDR3 length is 15 residues. Germline CDR1 reads MNHEY; CDR2 reads SVGAGI. DNA of the CDR3: TGTGCCAGCAGCCCGACAGGGGTCGGCACCGGGGAGCTGTTTTTT. This codes for CASSPTGVGTGELFF.

V gene TRBV10-3 combines with J gene TRBJ1-1; D gene uncertain. Germline lookup yields CDR1 ENHRY and CDR2 SYGVKD. The V gene lost 2 bases and the J gene lost 5 bases, with 9 bases spanning the gap. This CDR3 region has 13 residues. CDR3 in DNA: TGTGCCATCAGTGAGGGTACATTAACTGAAGCTTTCTTT. Amino acid sequence: CAISEGTLTEAFF.

The J gene is TRBJ2-3, the V gene TRBV11-3, with TRBD2 identical over 10 bases. The germline V gene has CDR1 SGHNT and CDR2 YENEEA. Trimming at V came to 3 bases and at J to 5 bases, leaving 8 bases not matched to a gene. The length of the CDR3 is 16 residues. Written as DNA, the CDR3 is TGTGCCAGCAGCTTGTCCGGGACTAGCGCCGGAGATACGCAGTATTTT. This translates into CASSLSGTSAGDTQYF. Complete variable domain (other parts from reference TRBV11-3 and TRBJ2-3): EAGVVQSPRYKIIEKKQPVAFWCNPISGHNTLYWYLQNLGQGPELLIRYENEEAVDDSQLPKDRFSAERLKGVDSTLKIQPAELGDSAVYLCASSLSGTSAGDTQYFGPGTRLTVL.

The chain links TRBV27 to TRBJ2-4; D possibly corresponds to TRBD1 (8 bases). The CDR3 covers 13 residues. Germline V CDR1 and CDR2: MNHEY, SMNVEV (reference sequence). Trimming stripped 5 bases from V and 14 bases from J, with 19 bases between. CDR3 in DNA: TGTGCCAGCAGTAGCTACAGGGGGGGCGTTGAGTACTTC. Its translation is CASSSYRGGVEYF.

This rearrangement joins TRBV5-1 to TRBJ1-1; D not resolved. The CDR3 is 15 amino acids. CDR1 SGHRS and CDR2 YFSETQ come from the germline V gene. V lost 1 base to trimming and J lost 1 base, with 11 bases between them. CDR3 in amino acids: CASSLSGDTNTEAFF. CDR3 nucleotides: TGCGCCAGCAGCTTGTCCGGGGATACGAACACTGAAGCTTTCTTT.